This T cell receptor (beta chain) emerged from a study of T cells after yellow fever vaccination. Overall study context: Each low-cell-number fraction was prepared by means of SMART-Seq v4 Ultra Low Input. The study, taken as a whole, reports: Contaminants from the bulk population, in the form of abundant clonotypes, could be found in FACS-sorted repertoires. By day 5 rather than day 15, the secondary response had peaked, though it was weaker. Across the CD4 and CD8 compartments, a small share of clonotypes was present in both.

A single record per CDR3 protein comes from TCRdb applying MiXCR to the 5' RACE reads. The sample carries about 580,000 distinct CDR3 sequences, about 15% recorded once. V lost 5 bases and J lost 8; bases outside the gene matches: 24. Germline assignment: CDR1 SGHAT and CDR2 FQDESV (reference sequence). CDR3 size: 19 residues. Regarding this clonotype: The antigen is not known.

V and J are TRBV11-1 and TRBJ1-2, with 9 bases matching TRBD1. The sample was PBMCs, taken less than 6 days after the first yellow fever vaccination. This sequence was found in a man aged 18 to 29 who received the YFV17D yellow fever vaccine. DNA of the CDR3: TGTGCCAGCAGCCCCCGGACAGGGGCTGACTGGGGGTCTATCAACGGCTACACCTTC. Residues: CASSPRTGADWGSINGYTF.